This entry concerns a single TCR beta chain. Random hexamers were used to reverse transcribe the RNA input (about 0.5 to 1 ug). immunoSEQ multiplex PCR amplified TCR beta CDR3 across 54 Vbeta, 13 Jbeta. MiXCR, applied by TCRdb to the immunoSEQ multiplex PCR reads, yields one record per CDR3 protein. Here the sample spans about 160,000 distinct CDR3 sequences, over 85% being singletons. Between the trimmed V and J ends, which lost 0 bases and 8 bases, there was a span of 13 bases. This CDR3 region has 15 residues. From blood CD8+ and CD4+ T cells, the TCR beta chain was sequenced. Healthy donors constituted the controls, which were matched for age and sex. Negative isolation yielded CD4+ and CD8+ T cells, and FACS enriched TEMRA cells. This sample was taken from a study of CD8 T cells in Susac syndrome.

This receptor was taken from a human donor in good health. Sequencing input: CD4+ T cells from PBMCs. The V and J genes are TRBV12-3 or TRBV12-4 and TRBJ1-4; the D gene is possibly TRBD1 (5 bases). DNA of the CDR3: TGTGCCAGCAGTTTAGCAAGGGTTGGGGACGAAAAACTGTTTTTT. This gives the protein CASSLARVGDEKLFF.